Shown below are 8 T cell receptor beta chains from a single sample sequenced in a study of technical replicates of blood from several donors. Sequencing used immunoSEQ multiplex PCR; TCRdb keeps in-frame clones, though not all of them. The table has tens of thousands of clones, around 94% seen once; the top ten hold less than 0.4%. The specimen was T cells isolated from PBMCs. These receptors were obtained from a human donor in good health.

This chain connects TRBV18 to TRBJ1-4; D is uncertain. Trimming left V 2 bases short and J 0 bases short, with 10 bases between. Germline assignment: CDR1 KGHSH and CDR2 LQKENI. The CDR3 runs to 16 residues. Written as DNA, the CDR3 is TGTGCCAGCTCACCATACGGGGTTGCAACTAATGAAAAACTGTTTTTT. Protein sequence: CASSPYGVATNEKLFF.

The gene calls are TRBV2 and TRBJ1-5, with a tentative D call TRBD1 (6 bases). The CDR3 runs 14 residues. Germline V CDR1 and CDR2: SNHLY, FYNNEI. V was pared by 1 base and J by 2 bases, with 6 bases between. CDR3 protein: CASSEGQGNQPQHF. The CDR3 region has the DNA TGTGCCAGCAGTGAAGGACAGGGCAATCAGCCCCAGCATTTT. The full variable domain, with the rest looked up from reference TRBV2 and TRBJ1-5, is EPEVTQTPSHQVTQMGQEVILRCVPISNHLYFYWYRQILGQKVEFLVSFYNNEISEKSEIFDDQFSVERPDGSNFTLKIRSTKLEDSAMYFCASSEGQGNQPQHFGDGTRLSIL.

The J gene is TRBJ1-4, the V gene TRBV28; 7 bases agree with TRBD1. Germline V gives CDR1 MDHEN, CDR2 SYDVKM. The V and J ends lost 7 bases and 2 bases, in that order; junction bases with no gene match: 4. CDR3 size: 14 residues. The CDR3 spells CASTLTGTNEKLFF. CDR3 coding DNA: TGTGCCAGCACTTTGACAGGGACTAATGAAAAACTGTTTTTT.

The chain joins TRBV6-5 to TRBJ1-5; D is undetermined. Germline V lookup: CDR1 MNHEY, CDR2 SVGAGI. This CDR3 has 12 amino acids. The germline V and J ends were trimmed by 5 bases and 8 bases, with 10 bases remaining between them. Here the CDR3 reads CASSRTREPQHF. CDR3 sequence (DNA): TGTGCCAGCAGTCGAACTAGGGAGCCCCAGCATTTT.

The chain uses TRBV7-8 and TRBJ2-7; 8 bases line up with TRBD1. The CDR3 length is 16 residues. Germline lookup yields CDR1 SGHVS and CDR2 FQNEAQ. V trimming: 2 bases; J trimming: 5 bases; junction bases outside the gene matches: 11. Written as DNA, the CDR3 is TGTGCCAGCAGCTTACAGGGGGCACGGGCGGGGAACGAGCAGTACTTC. This encodes CASSLQGARAGNEQYF.

The rearrangement joins TRBV20-1 to TRBJ1-1; D unclear. This CDR3 is 11 amino acids long. V dropped 3 bases and J dropped 3 bases, with 5 bases sitting between them. CDR1 and CDR2 from the germline V gene are DFQATT and SNEGSKA (reference sequence). The CDR3 sequence is CSARGDTEAFF. CDR3 in DNA: TGCAGTGCTAGGGGAGACACTGAAGCTTTCTTT.

This clone occurred a few times. The chain couples TRBV9 to TRBJ2-2, with 7 nucleotides matching TRBD2. CDR3 size: 16 residues. J gave up 0 bases and V 0 bases, and 2 bases lay outside the gene matches. Germline V gene sequence: CDR1 SGDLS, CDR2 YYNGEE. CDR3 in DNA: TGTGCCAGCAGCGTAGGGGGGGGGACGAACACCGGGGAGCTGTTTTTT. It is translated as CASSVGGGTNTGELFF. Full variable domain (outside the CDR3, taken from reference TRBV9 and TRBJ2-2): DSGVTQTPKHLITATGQRVTLRCSPRSGDLSVYWYQQSLDQGLQFLIQYYNGEERAKGNILERFSAQQFPDLHSELNLSSLELGDSALYFCASSVGGGTNTGELFFGEGSRLTVL.

The rearrangement joins TRBV30 to TRBJ1-5, with D hard to call. CDR3 length: 13 amino acids. V was cut by 3 bases and J by 5 bases, with 11 bases left in between. Germline lookup yields CDR1 GTSNPN and CDR2 SVGIG (reference sequence). The chain's CDR3 is CAWSTHGDQPQHF. As DNA, the CDR3 is TGTGCCTGGAGCACTCACGGTGATCAGCCCCAGCATTTT.